Each of the 29 T cell receptor beta chains below was sequenced from the same sample in a study of cytomegalovirus exposure and HLA in healthy donors (dated by TCRdb to the late 2010s). Library method: the immunoSEQ multiplex PCR assay. The multiplex PCR relied on a mix of 60 forward primers for TCR Vbeta segments and 13 reverse primers for TCR Jbeta segments. The table comes from immuneACCESS by way of TCRdb, which keeps in-frame sequences with V and J called. Part of the clones is missing from these tables; in studies checked, under half for an unresolved V gene and the rest for unknown reasons. This sample's clone table shows about 43,000 clones. The top ten constitute under 2% of the sample. The material sequenced was PBMCs. The receptors were gathered from a woman in her twenties or thirties in good health and CMV-seronegative.

The chain employs TRBV25-1 and TRBJ2-2; D perhaps matches TRBD1 (6 bases). Germline loops: CDR1 MGHDK, CDR2 SYGVNS. Trimming cost V 4 bases and J 6 bases, with 12 bases left between them. This CDR3 region has 14 residues. CDR3 sequence: CASSGDTDAGELFF. The CDR3 DNA sequence: TGTGCCAGCAGTGGGGACACGGACGCCGGGGAGCTGTTTTTT.

V gene TRBV4-1 combines with J gene TRBJ2-1; D is possibly TRBD1 (5 bases). This CDR3 region has 12 residues. CDR1 is MGHRA, CDR2 YSYEKL, per germline. V dropped 2 bases and J dropped 10 bases, with 9 bases sitting between them. In DNA, the CDR3 is TGCGCCAGCAGCCAACAGGGCGCCGAGCAGTTCTTC. As protein: CASSQQGAEQFF.

The V gene is TRBV6-1, the J gene TRBJ1-4; maybe TRBD1 (5 bases). The CDR3 covers 13 residues. With 7 bases removed from V and 6 bases from J, the gap between germline ends came to 12 bases. In germline, CDR1 is MNHNS, CDR2 SASEGT. This CDR3 reads CASTRRADEKLFF. The CDR3 region has the DNA TGTGCCAGCACCCGCAGGGCCGATGAAAAACTGTTTTTT.

The genes are TRBV28 and TRBJ2-7; 9 bases line up with TRBD2. CDR1 and CDR2 (germline): MDHEN, SYDVKM. This CDR3 has 15 amino acids. V was clipped by 3 bases and J by 6 bases; unmatched bases: 9. The CDR3 sequence is CASSLVGGRASEQYF. The CDR3 DNA is TGTGCCAGCAGTTTGGTTGGCGGGAGGGCTAGCGAGCAGTACTTC.

The V call is TRBV4-1, the J call TRBJ1-1; no clear D gene. The CDR3 runs to 17 residues. The V end was cut by 0 bases, the J end by 0 bases, with 14 bases between. Germline lookup yields CDR1 MGHRA and CDR2 YSYEKL. The CDR3 spells CASSQEVVGGMNTEAFF. The CDR3 bases are TGCGCCAGCAGCCAAGAGGTAGTAGGAGGGATGAACACTGAAGCTTTCTTT.

The chain has TRBV19 and TRBJ1-5; perhaps TRBD1 as D (6 bases). This CDR3 has 14 residues. Per the germline V gene, CDR1 is LNHDA and CDR2 is SQIVND (reference sequence). Trimming removed 6 bases from V and 3 bases from J, with 12 bases in between. CDR3 in DNA: TGTGCCAGTAGCACCGACAGGATCAATCAGCCCCAGCATTTT. This codes for CASSTDRINQPQHF.

This sequence joins TRBV4-3 and TRBJ2-7; 9 nucleotides agree with TRBD2. CDR1 is LGHNA, CDR2 YSLEER, per germline. This CDR3 comprises 16 residues. V lost 0 bases and J lost 6; bases outside the gene matches: 9. The CDR3 nucleotides are TGCGCCAGCAGCCAAGATGGCGGCGGGAGGGCTGGCGAGCAGTACTTC. Translated: CASSQDGGGRAGEQYF.

The V and J genes are TRBV4-3 and TRBJ1-1; 7 bases line up with TRBD1. This CDR3 region has 14 residues. V gave up 2 bases and J gave up 4 bases; unmatched junction bases: 4. Germline V gene lookup returns CDR1 LGHNA and CDR2 YSLEER. The CDR3 DNA is TGCGCCAGCAGCCAACCCGACAGGGTCACTGAAGCTTTCTTT. Residues: CASSQPDRVTEAFF.

The rearrangement links TRBV5-1 to TRBJ2-1; 13 bases are shared with TRBD2. J lost 8 bases, V lost 4 bases, and 6 bases had no gene match. The germline CDR1 and CDR2 sequences are SGHRS and YFSETQ. The length of the CDR3 is 15 residues. The CDR3 sequence is CASSPRTSGSYEQFF. In nucleotides, the CDR3 is TGCGCCAGCAGCCCGCGGACTAGCGGGAGTTATGAGCAGTTCTTC.

The J gene is TRBJ1-5, the V gene TRBV9; D may be TRBD1 (5 bases). The CDR3 is 15 amino acids. Germline CDR1 and CDR2: SGDLS and YYNGEE. V was cut by 1 base and J by 1 base, with 9 bases left in between. As DNA, the CDR3 is TGTGCCAGCAGCGTATCCCCAGGGAGCAATCAGCCCCAGCATTTT. It specifies CASSVSPGSNQPQHF.

V and J are TRBV30 and TRBJ1-1, with D possibly being TRBD1 (5 bases). CDR1 is GTSNPN, CDR2 SVGIG, per germline (reference sequence). CDR3 length equals 15 residues. V lost 2 bases, J lost 2 bases, and 15 bases lay in between. Here the CDR3 DNA reads TGTGCCTGGAGTCCCCTTGACAGAATCAACACTGAAGCTTTCTTT. The encoded protein is CAWSPLDRINTEAFF.

The chain is built from TRBV7-2 and TRBJ2-7; 9 nucleotides align to TRBD2. With 5 bases clipped from V and 7 bases from J, the junction kept 6 bases outside the gene matches. There are 13 residues in the CDR3. Looked up from germline, CDR1 is SGHTA and CDR2 is FQGNSA. CDR3 nucleotides: TGTGCCAGCAGCCCCCGAGGACTAGCGGAGCAGTACTTC. It is translated as CASSPRGLAEQYF.

The chain is built from TRBV28 and TRBJ2-7, with 8 bases aligning to TRBD2. Germline CDR1 and CDR2: MDHEN and SYDVKM. The CDR3 is 16 amino acids. With 6 bases clipped from V and 4 bases from J, the junction kept 14 bases outside the gene matches. Here the CDR3 reads CASSSGTRWRKYEQYF. CDR3 in DNA: TGTGCCAGCAGCTCCGGGACTAGGTGGAGAAAGTACGAGCAGTACTTC.

This chain connects TRBV6-1 to TRBJ1-2, with a weak D call TRBD1 (5 bases). The CDR3 length is 14 residues. Trimming cost V 7 bases and J 5 bases, with 17 bases left between them. Germline CDR1 is MNHNS and CDR2 is SASEGT. The CDR3 bases are TGTGCCAGCATAAGGGAAGTGGGGCTATATGGCTACACCTTC. It encodes CASIREVGLYGYTF.

The rearrangement uses TRBV4-1 and TRBJ2-7, with D unresolved. CDR1 MGHRA and CDR2 YSYEKL come from the germline V gene. The CDR3 consists of 16 residues. The V gene lost 2 bases and the J gene lost 1 base, with 15 bases spanning the gap. The CDR3 region is CASSQFPGGTSYEQYF. The CDR3 DNA sequence: TGCGCCAGCAGCCAATTTCCTGGCGGTACTTCCTACGAGCAGTACTTC.

The chain employs TRBV28 and TRBJ2-5; D might be TRBD1 (6 bases). This CDR3 has 11 amino acids. Trimming shortened V by 4 bases and J by 10 bases, and 10 bases separated the two germline ends. Looked up from germline, CDR1 is MDHEN and CDR2 is SYDVKM. The chain's CDR3 is CASSSDSFQYF. As DNA, the CDR3 is TGTGCCAGCAGTTCGGACAGCTTCCAGTACTTC.

The rearrangement links TRBV27 to TRBJ2-7, with a weak D call TRBD1 (6 bases). Trimming cost V 3 bases and J 3 bases, with 9 bases left between them. Germline lookup yields CDR1 MNHEY and CDR2 SMNVEV (reference sequence). This CDR3 comprises 13 residues. The CDR3 spells CASSFGQNYEQYF. CDR3 coding DNA: TGTGCCAGCAGTTTCGGACAGAACTACGAGCAGTACTTC.

The rearrangement links TRBV4-1 to TRBJ1-1, with 7 bases that match TRBD1. The CDR3 runs to 15 residues. Per germline, CDR1 MGHRA and CDR2 YSYEKL. V was clipped by 1 base and J by 1 base; unmatched bases: 3. DNA for the CDR3: TGCGCCAGCAGCCAAGCGGACAGGAAGAACACTGAAGCTTTCTTT. Protein sequence: CASSQADRKNTEAFF.

V gene TRBV27 combines with J gene TRBJ2-2; 11 bases line up with TRBD2. The CDR3 is made up of 15 amino acids. V was clipped by 7 bases and J by 4 bases; unmatched bases: 5. CDR1 MNHEY and CDR2 SMNVEV come from the germline V gene (reference sequence). CDR3 bases: TGTGCCAGCACGTATGGGACTAGCGGCACCGGGGAGCTGTTTTTT. Translating gives CASTYGTSGTGELFF.

This rearrangement joins TRBV19 to TRBJ2-2; 8 bases match TRBD1. Germline CDR1 reads LNHDA; CDR2 reads SQIVND (reference sequence). The CDR3 is 14 amino acids. The junction had 3 bases not matched to a gene; V was cut back by 4 bases and J by 5 bases. The chain's CDR3 is CASSTWTGTGELFF. The CDR3, as DNA: TGTGCCAGTAGTACCTGGACAGGGACCGGGGAGCTGTTTTTT.

CDR3 protein: CASSLEPTGLRDEQYF. The CDR3 region has the DNA TGCGCCAGCAGCTTGGAGCCGACAGGGCTAAGGGACGAGCAGTACTTC. The V and J genes are TRBV5-1 and TRBJ2-7; 7 nucleotides line up with TRBD1. V shed 0 bases and J 5 bases; nucleotides not matched to a gene: 11. Per germline, CDR1 SGHRS and CDR2 YFSETQ. The CDR3 contains 16 residues.

CDR3 bases: TGTGCCTGGAGTGTGGGACAGGGAATACAAGAGACCCAGTACTTC. Translating it yields CAWSVGQGIQETQYF. The chain links TRBV30 to TRBJ2-5; TRBD1 aligns across 9 bases. The V and J ends lost 0 bases and 2 bases, in that order; junction bases with no gene match: 4. CDR1 and CDR2 from the germline V gene are GTSNPN and SVGIG (reference sequence). CDR3 length: 15 amino acids.

The CDR3 spells CASSLVGGAATEAFF. The CDR3 DNA reads as TGTGCCAGCAGCTTAGTTGGTGGGGCCGCCACTGAAGCTTTCTTT. V usage is TRBV7-2 and J usage is TRBJ1-1, with D perhaps matching TRBD1 (5 bases). Germline CDR1 reads SGHTA; CDR2 reads FQGNSA. The CDR3 runs 15 residues. V dropped 1 base and J dropped 4 bases, with 13 bases sitting between them.

This sequence joins TRBV5-1 and TRBJ2-5; 8 nucleotides match TRBD2. The trim removed 4 bases at V and 3 bases at J, leaving 5 bases unmatched. The CDR3 covers 14 residues. Germline CDR1 reads SGHRS; CDR2 reads YFSETQ. In DNA form, the CDR3 reads TGCGCCAGCAGCCGGGGGGGGAAAGAAGAGACCCAGTACTTC. Translated: CASSRGGKEETQYF. The whole variable domain, remainder taken from reference TRBV5-1 and TRBJ2-5, is KAGVTQTPRYLIKTRGQQVTLSCSPISGHRSVSWYQQTPGQGLQFLFEYFSETQRNKGNFPGRFSGRQFSNSRSEMNVSTLELGDSALYLCASSRGGKEETQYFGPGTRLLVL.

V usage is TRBV30 and J usage is TRBJ2-7; D might be TRBD2 (6 bases). CDR3 length equals 12 residues. Trimming cost V 7 bases and J 2 bases, with 12 bases left between them. Germline assignment: CDR1 GTSNPN and CDR2 SVGIG (reference sequence). The CDR3 protein is CAFRGRTYEQYF. As DNA, the CDR3 is TGTGCCTTCCGAGGGAGGACCTACGAGCAGTACTTC.

The V call is TRBV19, the J call TRBJ1-1; perhaps TRBD1 as D (6 bases). This CDR3 has 14 residues. Germline CDR1 and CDR2: LNHDA and SQIVND (reference sequence). The ends were cut back, 6 bases at V and 3 bases at J, with 14 bases in the middle. The CDR3 loop reads CASSPGDGHTEAFF. CDR3 sequence (DNA): TGTGCCAGTAGCCCAGGGGATGGGCACACTGAAGCTTTCTTT.

The chain links TRBV2 to TRBJ2-7; 8 nucleotides match TRBD2. Germline V gives CDR1 SNHLY, CDR2 FYNNEI. The CDR3 is made up of 18 amino acids. V was pared by 0 bases and J by 4 bases, with 14 bases of the junction left unmatched. CDR3 coding DNA: TGTGCCAGCAGTGAAGCGCCTCTCTTTACAGCGGGAGCATACGAGCAGTACTTC. Its translation is CASSEAPLFTAGAYEQYF.

The chain recombines TRBV6-1 with TRBJ2-2; 10 nucleotides align to TRBD1. The V gene's germline CDR1 is MNHNS and CDR2 SASEGT. The ends lost 6 bases at V and 5 bases at J; junction bases unmatched: 9. The CDR3 length is 16 residues. The CDR3: CASRELTGGATGELFF. CDR3 in DNA: TGTGCCAGCAGGGAACTGACAGGGGGCGCGACCGGGGAGCTGTTTTTT.

The V call is TRBV5-6, the J call TRBJ1-1; maybe TRBD1 (5 bases). The CDR3 sequence is 12 residues long. CDR1 is SGHDT and CDR2 is YYEEEE in the germline V gene. V lost 4 bases and J 3 bases, leaving 7 bases between the germline ends. The CDR3 DNA follows: TGTGCCAGCAGCCCGGGGGACACTGAAGCTTTCTTT. Translation gives CASSPGDTEAFF.